This TCR beta chain emerged from a study of T cell repertoires in cytomegalovirus infection. Overall study context: Signatures in public TCR beta sequences pointed to both CMV infection and matching HLA type. Regarding the study as a whole: Across the ex vivo response, the dominant clonotypes were HLA-C-restricted CMV-specific TCR beta clonotypes. Cumulated frequencies of public TCR beta families served to identify carriers of CMV plus the relevant HLA.

In TCRdb, the reads were re-called with MiXCR into one record per CDR3 protein. The repertoire has roughly 230,000 distinct CDR3 sequences, approximately 15% of them found once; the top ten carry less than 60%. The table lists this clonotype with many counts. Its antigen is as yet unknown. The sequencing input was CD8+ T cells from PBMCs. The TCR originated in a human donor in good health (CMV status not recorded). Some clones in this sample may be carry-over from other donors' samples.

The CDR3, as DNA: TGTGCCAGCAGATCCGGGACTAGCGGGGGCAATGAGCAGTTCTTC. Its protein is CASRSGTSGGNEQFF. The V and J genes are TRBV7-9 and TRBJ2-1, with 14 bases matching TRBD2. The germline gives CDR1 SEHNR, CDR2 FQNEAQ (reference sequence). V shed 6 bases, J shed 6 bases, and the junction held 4 bases outside the gene matches. CDR3 size: 15 residues. The variable domain in full, completed from reference TRBV7-9 and TRBJ2-1, reads DTGVSQNPRHKITKRGQNVTFRCDPISEHNRLYWYRQTLGQGPEFLTYFQNEAQLEKSRLLSDRFSAERPKGSFSTLEIQRTEQGDSAMYLCASRSGTSGGNEQFFGPGTRLTVL.